The entry that follows covers one TCR beta chain sequence. The material for each subset, its genomic DNA, was split evenly across several immunoSEQ plates. In the original processing: With immunoSEQ giving junction-only sequences and no quality scores, filtering differed. Sequencing used immunoSEQ multiplex PCR; TCRdb keeps in-frame clones, though not all of them. V and J calls and clone size come straight from that table; D and trimming were deduced from the DNA. The table has 490,000 or so clones, around 78% seen once. This CDR3 has 15 residues. V lost 4 bases and J lost 3, with 11 bases in between. Germline V CDR1 and CDR2: SGHRS, YFSETQ. The source of the sample is a study of shared clonotypes between healthy human individuals.

The chain uses TRBV5-1 and TRBJ1-6; a weak D match, TRBD1 (5 bases). The sequenced sample was PBMCs. The clonotype originates from a woman aged 40 to 49 in good health. Some clones in this sample may be carry-over from other donors' samples. In nucleotides, the CDR3 is TGCGCCAGCAGCCCGAGACAGATCTATAATTCACCCCTCCACTTT. Its translation: CASSPRQIYNSPLHF. Combining the CDR3 with reference TRBV5-1 and TRBJ1-6 gives the whole variable domain KAGVTQTPRYLIKTRGQQVTLSCSPISGHRSVSWYQQTPGQGLQFLFEYFSETQRNKGNFPGRFSGRQFSNSRSEMNVSTLELGDSALYLCASSPRQIYNSPLHFGNGTRLTVT.